One sample yielded the 30 T cell receptor beta chains listed below, sequenced in a study of CD8 T cells in ankylosing spondylitis. In TCRdb, the 5' RACE reads were re-called with MiXCR into one record per CDR3 protein. Of 9,900 or so distinct CDR3 sequences in the sample, about 6% were seen once. Sequencing used blood, either unsorted or a sorted T cell fraction (not recorded which). All receptors derive from a female donor with ankylosing spondylitis or in good health (not recorded which).

This clonotype was seen repeatedly, ten times or more. The chain has TRBV9 and TRBJ2-3; the match to TRBD1 covers 7 bases. Germline trimming cut 3 bases from V and 0 bases from J; bases unmatched to any gene: 10. Looked up from germline, CDR1 is SGDLS and CDR2 is YYNGEE. The CDR3 contains 17 residues. The CDR3 coding sequence is TGTGCCAGCAGCGGACACCGGGACAGTACTAGCACAGATACGCAGTATTTT. Its translation is CASSGHRDSTSTDTQYF.

This clonotype was counted ten times or more. This chain links TRBV9 with TRBJ1-1; D is uncertain. From germline, CDR1 is SGDLS and CDR2 YYNGEE. Trimming took 3 bases from V and 5 from J, leaving 20 bases between them. There are 16 residues in the CDR3. CDR3 protein: CASSARSTGLRTEAFF. CDR3 DNA: TGTGCCAGCAGCGCCCGCTCCACGGGGTTGAGGACTGAAGCTTTCTTT.

This clonotype was seen a handful of times. The CDR3 is CASSVDGSGRGNTGELFF. CDR3 sequence (DNA): TGTGCCAGCAGCGTAGATGGTAGCGGGAGGGGAAACACCGGGGAGCTGTTTTTT. The rearrangement links TRBV9 to TRBJ2-2, with 11 bases that match TRBD2. Germline assignment: CDR1 SGDLS and CDR2 YYNGEE. The CDR3 runs 18 residues. V gave up 0 bases and J gave up 2 bases; unmatched junction bases: 6.

This clonotype was counted at least ten times. This chain connects TRBV9 to TRBJ2-1; 12 bases are a match to TRBD2. The CDR3 has 15 amino acids. V shed 3 bases, J shed 8 bases, and the junction held 6 bases outside the gene matches. The germline gives CDR1 SGDLS, CDR2 YYNGEE. The CDR3 DNA sequence: TGTGCCAGCAGCGCCCTAGCGGGGGGGCCGGATGAGCAGTTCTTC. It encodes CASSALAGGPDEQFF. Drawing the rest from reference TRBV9 and TRBJ2-1, the complete variable domain is DSGVTQTPKHLITATGQRVTLRCSPRSGDLSVYWYQQSLDQGLQFLIQYYNGEERAKGNILERFSAQQFPDLHSELNLSSLELGDSALYFCASSALAGGPDEQFFGPGTRLTVL.

This clonotype was detected many times. J is TRBJ2-6 and V is TRBV9, with TRBD2 matching over 9 bases. The germline V gene encodes CDR1 SGDLS and CDR2 YYNGEE. With 0 bases clipped from V and 2 bases from J, the junction kept 12 bases outside the gene matches. The CDR3 totals 20 residues. The CDR3 coding sequence is TGTGCCAGCAGCGTAGCTCCGGCTAGCGGGGCCCGACCTGGGGCCAACGTCCTGACTTTC. Encoded protein: CASSVAPASGARPGANVLTF.

This clonotype turned up a few times. The V gene is TRBV9, the J gene TRBJ2-5, with TRBD1 identical over 8 bases. V was clipped by 0 bases and J by 4 bases; unmatched bases: 14. The germline CDR1 and CDR2 sequences are SGDLS and YYNGEE. The CDR3 length is 18 residues. DNA of the CDR3: TGTGCCAGCAGCGTAGGAGGGACAGGTGGCGTTTTGGGAGAGACCCAGTACTTC. Protein product: CASSVGGTGGVLGETQYF.

This clonotype was detected ten times or more. The chain is built from TRBV9 and TRBJ2-7, with 7 bases lining up with TRBD1. The CDR3 loop spans 13 amino acids. Per germline, CDR1 SGDLS and CDR2 YYNGEE. Trimming took 2 bases from V and 5 from J; bases not matched to a gene: 4. The DNA for the CDR3 is TGTGCCAGCAGCGTGAAAGGGGGCGACGAGCAGTACTTC. This translates into CASSVKGGDEQYF.

This clonotype has a count of ten or more. V is TRBV9 and J is TRBJ1-2; D is undetermined. Germline CDR1 is SGDLS and CDR2 is YYNGEE. This CDR3 is 13 amino acids long. Trimming removed 2 bases at V and 1 base at J, with 6 bases between. CDR3 amino acids: CASSVTDNYGYTF. The CDR3 DNA reads as TGTGCCAGCAGCGTCACAGATAACTATGGCTACACCTTC.

The V call is TRBV9, the J call TRBJ2-7; 8 bases are shared with TRBD1. After removal of 4 bases from V and 5 bases from J, the junction contained 8 bases not matched to a gene. The CDR3 spans 14 residues. Germline values: CDR1 SGDLS, CDR2 YYNGEE. This chain's CDR3 is CASSTSGTGDEQYF. CDR3 DNA: TGTGCCAGCAGCACAAGTGGGACAGGCGACGAGCAGTACTTC.

In its sample, this clonotype was seen many times. The rearrangement links TRBV9 to TRBJ1-1; weak D call: TRBD1 (5 bases). The CDR3 is made up of 20 amino acids. V was clipped by 0 bases and J by 0 bases, with 24 bases between them. CDR1 is SGDLS and CDR2 is YYNGEE in the germline V gene. The CDR3 sequence is CASSVATVGQGLSVNTEAFF. CDR3 in DNA: TGTGCCAGCAGCGTAGCTACCGTAGGGCAGGGACTTTCCGTGAACACTGAAGCTTTCTTT.

By proportion, this clonotype is medium-sized. The chain carries TRBV9 and TRBJ2-3, with TRBD2 matching over 10 bases. The CDR3 runs 17 residues. Germline lookup yields CDR1 SGDLS and CDR2 YYNGEE. After removal of 3 bases from V and 0 bases from J, the junction contained 7 bases not matched to a gene. The CDR3 reads CASSGTSLAGSTDTQYF. Written as DNA, the CDR3 is TGTGCCAGCAGCGGGACCTCACTAGCGGGAAGCACAGATACGCAGTATTTT.

This clonotype was seen at least ten times. The junction differs from germline at one of its ends, possibly a read error. The CDR3 DNA sequence: TGTGCCAGCAGCGTAGGAGGAGGGGCCTCCCACAATGAGCAGTTCTTC. Protein product: CASSVGGGASHNEQFF. This rearrangement joins TRBV9 to TRBJ2-1; D may be TRBD2 (6 bases). CDR3 length: 16 residues. CDR1 and CDR2 from the germline V gene are SGDLS and YYNGEE. Full variable domain (missing parts from reference TRBV9 and TRBJ2-1): DSGVTQTPKHLITATGQRVTLRCSPRSGDLSVYWYQQSLDQGLQFLIQYYNGEERAKGNILERFSAQQFPDLHSELNLSSLELGDSALYFCASSVGGGASHNEQFFGPGTRLTVL.

This clonotype has at least ten counts. This chain joins TRBV9 and TRBJ2-2, with 7 nucleotides matching TRBD2. CDR3 length equals 17 residues. After removal of 1 base from V and 0 bases from J, the junction contained 6 bases not matched to a gene. Germline CDR1 SGDLS, CDR2 YYNGEE. The CDR3 nucleotides are TGTGCCAGCAGCGTAAGAGGGAGGGCCTCGAACACCGGGGAGCTGTTTTTT. It is translated as CASSVRGRASNTGELFF.

V gene TRBV9 combines with J gene TRBJ2-7; 8 bases agree with TRBD2. V dropped 0 bases and J dropped 3; count of bases not matched to a gene: 2. CDR1 and CDR2 (germline): SGDLS, YYNGEE. This CDR3 has 14 amino acids. CDR3 sequence reads: CASSVGGLVYEQYF. The CDR3 DNA sequence: TGTGCCAGCAGCGTAGGGGGACTAGTCTACGAGCAGTACTTC. Combining the CDR3 with reference TRBV9 and TRBJ2-7 gives the whole variable domain DSGVTQTPKHLITATGQRVTLRCSPRSGDLSVYWYQQSLDQGLQFLIQYYNGEERAKGNILERFSAQQFPDLHSELNLSSLELGDSALYFCASSVGGLVYEQYFGPGTRLTVT.

Many counts were recorded for this clonotype. This chain links TRBV9 with TRBJ2-3; maybe TRBD1 (6 bases). The germline gives CDR1 SGDLS, CDR2 YYNGEE. The ends were cut back, 6 bases at V and 4 bases at J, with 15 bases in the middle. The CDR3 is 14 amino acids. The CDR3 sequence is CASNPAPGADTQYF. The CDR3 DNA is TGTGCCAGCAACCCGGCCCCAGGGGCAGATACGCAGTATTTT.

This chain joins TRBV9 and TRBJ2-7; 8 positions match TRBD2. The germline gives CDR1 SGDLS, CDR2 YYNGEE. The trim removed 3 bases at V and 6 bases at J, leaving 14 bases unmatched. The CDR3 consists of 16 residues. DNA of the CDR3: TGTGCCAGCAGCGGCGAGGGGGGACTAGAGACAATCGAGCAGTACTTC. Protein sequence: CASSGEGGLETIEQYF.

This clonotype came up many times. The CDR3 bases are TGTGCCAGCAGCGCAGGGGGACCCAATCAGCCCCAGCATTTT. This gives the protein CASSAGGPNQPQHF. V usage is TRBV9 and J usage is TRBJ1-5; 7 bases align to TRBD1. V was clipped by 3 bases and J by 3 bases; unmatched bases: 3. CDR1 and CDR2 from the germline V gene are SGDLS and YYNGEE. The CDR3 loop spans 14 amino acids.

This clonotype was recorded many times. V is TRBV9 and J is TRBJ2-1; 8 bases align to TRBD1. CDR1 and CDR2 from the germline V gene are SGDLS and YYNGEE. The CDR3 runs to 17 residues. V gave up 3 bases and J gave up 8 bases; unmatched junction bases: 16. The CDR3 protein is CASSDNYRETGVDEQFF. CDR3 in DNA: TGTGCCAGCAGCGATAATTATCGGGAGACAGGGGTAGATGAGCAGTTCTTC.

This clonotype was recorded a few times. The chain is built from TRBV9 and TRBJ2-1, with D possibly being TRBD2 (7 bases). Germline V CDR1 and CDR2: SGDLS, YYNGEE. The CDR3 extends over 16 amino acids. V lost 4 bases and J 2 bases, leaving 16 bases between the germline ends. The CDR3 region has the DNA TGTGCCAGCAGCCCCGGAGGGGGGGGCCCCTACAATGAGCAGTTCTTC. It specifies CASSPGGGGPYNEQFF.

Judged by abundance, this clonotype is medium-sized. The J gene is TRBJ1-1, the V gene TRBV9; no definite D call. The CDR3 is made up of 15 amino acids. The germline CDR1 and CDR2 sequences are SGDLS and YYNGEE. Trimming removed 2 bases from V and 3 bases from J, with 14 bases in between. The CDR3 sequence is CASSVLDLAHTEAFF. The CDR3, as DNA: TGTGCCAGCAGCGTTCTTGACCTGGCGCACACTGAAGCTTTCTTT.

The sample holds a few counts of this clonotype. This chain joins TRBV9 and TRBJ2-2; no definite D call. The CDR3 consists of 12 residues. Trimming removed 4 bases at V and 6 bases at J, with 7 bases between. Looked up from germline, CDR1 is SGDLS and CDR2 is YYNGEE. In nucleotides, the CDR3 is TGTGCCAGCAGCCCCCGGCCCGGGGAGCTGTTTTTT. Its protein product is CASSPRPGELFF.

V and J are TRBV9 and TRBJ2-1; D uncertain. Germline-derived CDR1 and CDR2 are SGDLS and YYNGEE. V was cut by 0 bases and J by 1 base, with 11 bases left in between. The length of the CDR3 is 16 residues. The CDR3, as DNA: TGTGCCAGCAGCGTAGCTTTGAAAGAGTCCTACAATGAGCAGTTCTTC. This codes for CASSVALKESYNEQFF.

This clonotype was counted a few times. The chain is built from TRBV6-8 and TRBJ2-3, with D possibly called TRBD1 or TRBD2 (6 bases each). Trimming shortened V by 7 bases and J by 6 bases, and 23 bases separated the two germline ends. The CDR3 sequence is 16 residues long. CDR1 and CDR2 (germline): MNHGY, SAAAGT. This CDR3 reads CASTSRGDRSGDTQYF. The CDR3 region has the DNA TGTGCCAGCACCTCGCGGGGAGACAGGTCGGGGGATACGCAGTATTTT.

This clonotype was picked up many times. The chain couples TRBV9 to TRBJ1-2; D call uncertain. Germline loops: CDR1 SGDLS, CDR2 YYNGEE. V was shortened by 0 bases and J by 8 bases, with 20 bases between the two germline ends. The CDR3 contains 16 residues. CDR3 residues: CASSVGGATIGGGYTF. The CDR3 DNA sequence: TGTGCCAGCAGCGTAGGAGGAGCGACTATAGGAGGGGGCTACACCTTC. Filled out from reference TRBV9 and TRBJ1-2, the complete variable domain reads DSGVTQTPKHLITATGQRVTLRCSPRSGDLSVYWYQQSLDQGLQFLIQYYNGEERAKGNILERFSAQQFPDLHSELNLSSLELGDSALYFCASSVGGATIGGGYTFGSGTRLTVV.

The table lists this clonotype with many counts. The V and J genes are TRBV9 and TRBJ2-1; D possibly uses TRBD1 or TRBD2 (6 bases each). The CDR3 consists of 15 residues. The V end lost 0 bases, the J end lost 4 bases, and 11 bases lay between the germline ends. Germline loops: CDR1 SGDLS, CDR2 YYNGEE. The chain's CDR3 is CASSVDGGAYNEQFF. CDR3 bases: TGTGCCAGCAGCGTAGACGGGGGCGCGTACAATGAGCAGTTCTTC.

This clonotype has a handful of counts. The CDR3 spells CASSLPSGVTDTQYF. In nucleotides, the CDR3 is TGTGCCAGCAGCCTCCCCAGCGGAGTCACAGATACGCAGTATTTT. The chain recombines TRBV9 with TRBJ2-3; a weak D match, TRBD2 (5 bases). The CDR3 length is 15 residues. Germline V lookup: CDR1 SGDLS, CDR2 YYNGEE. With 4 bases removed from V and 2 bases from J, the gap between germline ends came to 14 bases.

This clonotype appeared many times. The V gene is TRBV9, the J gene TRBJ2-3; 9 bases align to TRBD2. Germline trimming cut 7 bases from V and 5 bases from J; bases unmatched to any gene: 8. The CDR3 covers 14 residues. Germline-derived CDR1 and CDR2 are SGDLS and YYNGEE. This CDR3 is CASGQAGGRDTQYF. In DNA, the CDR3 is TGTGCCAGCGGGCAAGCGGGGGGCCGAGATACGCAGTATTTT.

The rearrangement uses TRBV9 and TRBJ2-3; D is unresolved. The CDR3 has 12 amino acids. CDR1 SGDLS and CDR2 YYNGEE come from the germline V gene. The V end lost 0 bases, the J end lost 5 bases, and 4 bases lay between the germline ends. The CDR3: CASSVEEDTQYF. CDR3 bases: TGTGCCAGCAGCGTAGAGGAAGATACGCAGTATTTT.

This clonotype was seen only a few times. The chain has TRBV9 and TRBJ2-1; 9 bases line up with TRBD1. This CDR3 comprises 16 residues. Trimming at V came to 0 bases and at J to 7 bases, leaving 8 bases not matched to a gene. Germline values: CDR1 SGDLS, CDR2 YYNGEE. CDR3 sequence (DNA): TGTGCCAGCAGCGTAGAAGGGACAGGGACCAGGAATGAGCAGTTCTTC. It translates to CASSVEGTGTRNEQFF.

This clonotype was seen ten or more times. The J gene is TRBJ1-6, the V gene TRBV9, with D uncertain. Germline CDR1 reads SGDLS; CDR2 reads YYNGEE. Trimming removed 4 bases from V and 3 bases from J, with 8 bases in between. This CDR3 is built from 14 residues. The CDR3 coding sequence is TGTGCCAGCAGCCGGGGAGACTATAATTCACCCCTCCACTTT. Amino acid sequence: CASSRGDYNSPLHF.